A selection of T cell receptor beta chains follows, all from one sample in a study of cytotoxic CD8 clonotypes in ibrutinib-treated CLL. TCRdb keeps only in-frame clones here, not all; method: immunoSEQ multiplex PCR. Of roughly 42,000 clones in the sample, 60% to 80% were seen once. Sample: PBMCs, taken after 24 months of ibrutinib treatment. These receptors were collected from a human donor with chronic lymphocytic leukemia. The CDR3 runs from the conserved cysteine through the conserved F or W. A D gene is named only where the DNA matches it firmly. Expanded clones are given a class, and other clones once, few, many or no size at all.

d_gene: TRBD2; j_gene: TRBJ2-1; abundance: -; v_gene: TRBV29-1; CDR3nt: TGCAGCGTTGAGACTAGCGGGAGTGAGCAGTTCTTC; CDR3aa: CSVETSGSEQFF
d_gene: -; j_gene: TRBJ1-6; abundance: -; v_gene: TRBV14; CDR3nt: TGTGCCAGCAGCTTTGAGGGGGGTAATTCACCCCTCCACTTT; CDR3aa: CASSFEGGNSPLHF
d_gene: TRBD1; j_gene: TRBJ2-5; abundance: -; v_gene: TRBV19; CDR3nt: TGTGCCAGTAGTACAAGGGACAGGGGACCACCCCAGTACTTC; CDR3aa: CASSTRDRGPPQYF
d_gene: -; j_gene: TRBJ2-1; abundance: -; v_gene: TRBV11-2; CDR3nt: TGTGCCAGCGGGCCACCTCCAGACAATGAGCAGTTCTTC; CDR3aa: CASGPPPDNEQFF
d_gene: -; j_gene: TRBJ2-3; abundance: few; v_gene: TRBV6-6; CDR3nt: TGTGCCAGCAGTTACGACGGGGGCAAGGATACGCAGTATTTT; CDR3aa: CASSYDGGKDTQYF
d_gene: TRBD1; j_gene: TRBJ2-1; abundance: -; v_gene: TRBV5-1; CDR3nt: TGCGCCAGCAGCCACAGGGGTCCCTCCTACAATGAGCAGTTCTTC; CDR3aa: CASSHRGPSYNEQFF
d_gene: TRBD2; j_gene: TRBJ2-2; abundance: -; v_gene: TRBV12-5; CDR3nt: TGTGCTAGTGGTTCCCCCCGGGCTTCGGGGGGCGGGGAGCTGTTTTTT; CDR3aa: CASGSPRASGGGELFF
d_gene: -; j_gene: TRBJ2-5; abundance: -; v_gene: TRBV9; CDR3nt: TGTGCCAGCAGCGTTGGGCCCCAAGAGACCCAGTACTTC; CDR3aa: CASSVGPQETQYF
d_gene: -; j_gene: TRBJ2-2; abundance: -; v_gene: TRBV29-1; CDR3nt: TGCAGCGCCACTCGGGGGACACCGAAAACCGGGGAGCTGTTTTTT; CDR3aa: CSATRGTPKTGELFF
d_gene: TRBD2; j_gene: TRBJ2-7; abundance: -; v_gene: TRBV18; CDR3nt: TGTGCCAGCTCACCACCGGGAGGGGCCTACGAGCAGTACTTC; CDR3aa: CASSPPGGAYEQYF
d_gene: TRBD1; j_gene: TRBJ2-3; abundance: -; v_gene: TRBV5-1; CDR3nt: TGCGCCAGCAGCCCAGGACAGGGAAGTAGAGATACGCAGTATTTT; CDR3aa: CASSPGQGSRDTQYF
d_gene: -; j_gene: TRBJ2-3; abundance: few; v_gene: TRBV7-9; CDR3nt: TGTGCCAGCAGCTTAGCGGGAGCGGCAGATACGCAGTATTTT; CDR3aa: CASSLAGAADTQYF
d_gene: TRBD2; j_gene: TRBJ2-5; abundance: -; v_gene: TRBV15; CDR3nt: TGTGCCACCAGCTCAGGACTAGCGGGGGCGGGTGGGACCCAGTACTTC; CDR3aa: CATSSGLAGAGGTQYF
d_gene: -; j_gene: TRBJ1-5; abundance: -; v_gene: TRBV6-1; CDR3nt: TGTGCCAGCAGTGAAGTGGGGAAGGGGAGTAATCAGCCCCAGCATTTT; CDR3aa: CASSEVGKGSNQPQHF
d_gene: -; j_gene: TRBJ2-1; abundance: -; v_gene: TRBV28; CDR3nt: TGTGCCAGCGAGGGGGACCCAAGCTCCTACAATGAGCAGTTCTTC; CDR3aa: CASEGDPSSYNEQFF
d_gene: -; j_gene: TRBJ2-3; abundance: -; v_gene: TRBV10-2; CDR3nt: TGCGCCAGCAGTGAGCGAGATACGCAGTATTTT; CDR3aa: CASSERDTQYF
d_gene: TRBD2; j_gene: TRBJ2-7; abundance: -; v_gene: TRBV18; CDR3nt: TGTGCCAGCTCACCAACGGCGGGAGGAGCCTACGAGCAGTACTTC; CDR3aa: CASSPTAGGAYEQYF
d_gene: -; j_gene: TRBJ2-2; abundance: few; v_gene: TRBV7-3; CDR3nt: TGTGCCAGCAGGGTTCGGGGTTCTGGCGGGGAGCTGTTTTTT; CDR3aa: CASRVRGSGGELFF